This T cell receptor (beta chain) came from a study of shared clonotypes between healthy human individuals. As for the study in general: Each donor's CD8 memory used one plate, CD8 naive two, each CD4 subset three. Broader study findings: The study generally estimated greater richness for naive than memory subsets.

The CDR3 sequence is 13 residues long. Germline CDR1 reads LNHDA; CDR2 reads SQIVND (reference sequence). V was clipped by 6 bases and J by 8 bases, with 14 bases between them. Data came from immunoSEQ multiplex PCR; TCRdb stores just in-frame clones and leaves some out. The data hold about a million clones, with roughly 75% observed a single time. Worth noting for this clone: Its antigen is still unknown.

V and J are TRBV19 and TRBJ2-1; a possible D gene is TRBD2 (5 bases). The receptor comes from a man between 18 and 29 years old in good health. What was sequenced was memory CD4+ T cells sorted from blood. Subset in this sample: CD45RA-negative fraction. For the CDR3, the DNA is TGTGCCAGTAGGCCTGGGCGGGTCGATGAGCAGTTCTTC. Its protein is CASRPGRVDEQFF. The whole variable domain, remainder taken from reference TRBV19 and TRBJ2-1, is DGGITQSPKYLFRKEGQNVTLSCEQNLNHDAMYWYRQDPGQGLRLIYYSQIVNDFQKGDIAEGYSVSREKKESFPLTVTSAQKNPTAFYLCASRPGRVDEQFFGPGTRLTVL.